This T cell receptor beta chain was found in a study of a mutant IDH1 vaccine in newly diagnosed glioma. Study-level information: Onset of vaccination occurred 4-6 weeks following radiotherapy alone, or with temozolomide cycles. Patients were pretreated with radiotherapy, temozolomide, or both, mostly both. Study findings and constraints: Shifts in the top peripheral T cell clonotypes seemed unrelated to pseudoprogression.

Method: immunoSEQ multiplex PCR; TCRdb's copy keeps in-frame clones and lacks some. The sample lists tens of thousands of clones, approximately 90% occurring once. The time point: week 23, last vaccination. Every single dose of the vaccine, 300 ug of mutant IDH1 20-mer peptide, came with topical imiquimod. Remarks on this clone: The antigen is not known.

The CDR3 totals 14 residues. Per the germline V gene, CDR1 is MNHNS and CDR2 is SASEGT. J was trimmed by 2 bases and V by 11 bases; bases with no gene match: 12. This sample comprised PBMCs, obtained from a glioma patient whose treatment included an IDH1 peptide vaccine. The gene calls are TRBV6-1 and TRBJ2-7; 7 positions match TRBD2. This receptor was identified in a man aged 45-65 years with glioma. The CDR3 DNA is TGTGCCGCGGGAGCTAGCCTCAGAACCTACGAGCAGTACTTC. It yields the protein CAAGASLRTYEQYF.